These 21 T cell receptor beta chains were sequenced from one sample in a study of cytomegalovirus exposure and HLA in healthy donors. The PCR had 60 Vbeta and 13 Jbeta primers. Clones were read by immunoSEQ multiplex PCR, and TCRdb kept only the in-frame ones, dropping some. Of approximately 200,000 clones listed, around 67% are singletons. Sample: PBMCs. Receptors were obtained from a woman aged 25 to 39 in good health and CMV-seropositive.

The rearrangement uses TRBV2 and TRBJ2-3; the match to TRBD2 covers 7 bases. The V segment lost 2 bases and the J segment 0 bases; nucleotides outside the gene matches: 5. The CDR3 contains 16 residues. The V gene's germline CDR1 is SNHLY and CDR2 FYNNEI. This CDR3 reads CASSEWASGSTDTQYF. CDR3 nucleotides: TGTGCCAGCAGTGAATGGGCTAGCGGTAGCACAGATACGCAGTATTTT.

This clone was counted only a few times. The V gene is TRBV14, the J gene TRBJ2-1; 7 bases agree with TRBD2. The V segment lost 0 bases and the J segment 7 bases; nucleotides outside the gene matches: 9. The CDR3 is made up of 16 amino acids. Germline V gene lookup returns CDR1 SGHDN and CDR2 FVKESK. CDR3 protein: CASSQEGQRGGNEQFF. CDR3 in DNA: TGTGCCAGCAGCCAAGAGGGGCAGCGGGGCGGAAATGAGCAGTTCTTC.

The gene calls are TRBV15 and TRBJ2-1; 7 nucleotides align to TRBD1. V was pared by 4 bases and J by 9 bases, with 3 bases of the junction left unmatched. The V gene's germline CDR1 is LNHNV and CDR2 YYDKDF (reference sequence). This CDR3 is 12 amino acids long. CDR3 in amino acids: CATSTGGSEQFF. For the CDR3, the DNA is TGTGCCACCAGCACAGGGGGTAGTGAGCAGTTCTTC.

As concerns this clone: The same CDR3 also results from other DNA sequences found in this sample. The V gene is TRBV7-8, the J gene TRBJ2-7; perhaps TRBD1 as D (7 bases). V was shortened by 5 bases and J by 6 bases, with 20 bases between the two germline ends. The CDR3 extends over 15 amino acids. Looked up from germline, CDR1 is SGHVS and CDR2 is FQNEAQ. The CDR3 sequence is CASSRGTAAGGEQYF. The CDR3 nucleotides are TGTGCCAGCAGCCGGGGGACAGCGGCCGGGGGCGAGCAGTACTTC.

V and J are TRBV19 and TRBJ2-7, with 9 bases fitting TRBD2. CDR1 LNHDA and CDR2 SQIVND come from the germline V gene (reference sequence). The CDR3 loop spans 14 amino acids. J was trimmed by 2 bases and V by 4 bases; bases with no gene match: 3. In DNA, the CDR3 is TGTGCCAGTAGTACTAGCGGGGCAGCCTACGAGCAGTACTTC. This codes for CASSTSGAAYEQYF.

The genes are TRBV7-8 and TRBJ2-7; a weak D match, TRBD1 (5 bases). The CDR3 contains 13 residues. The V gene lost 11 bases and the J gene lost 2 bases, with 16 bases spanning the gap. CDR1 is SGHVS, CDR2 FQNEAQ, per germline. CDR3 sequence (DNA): TGTGCCGTCGCCTGGCAGGGTCCCTACGAGCAGTACTTC. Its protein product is CAVAWQGPYEQYF.

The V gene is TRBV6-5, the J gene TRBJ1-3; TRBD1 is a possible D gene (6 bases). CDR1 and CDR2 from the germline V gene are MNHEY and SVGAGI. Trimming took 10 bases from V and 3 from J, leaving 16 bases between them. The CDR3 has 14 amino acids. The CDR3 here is CATVEGGLGNTIYF. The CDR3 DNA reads TGTGCCACCGTGGAGGGGGGGCTTGGAAACACCATATATTTT.

CDR3 sequence (DNA): TGTGCCAGCAGCCTGCGGGGTGGCGAGCAGTACTTC. Translating it yields CASSLRGGEQYF. V and J are TRBV5-6 and TRBJ2-7; TRBD2 is a possible D gene (6 bases). Germline values: CDR1 SGHDT, CDR2 YYEEEE. CDR3 length: 12 amino acids. The ends were cut back, 4 bases at V and 6 bases at J, with 11 bases in the middle.

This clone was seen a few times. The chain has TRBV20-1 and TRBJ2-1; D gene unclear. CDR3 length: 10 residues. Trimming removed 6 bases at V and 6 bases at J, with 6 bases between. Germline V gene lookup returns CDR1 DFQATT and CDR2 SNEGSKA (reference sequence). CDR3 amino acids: CSASFNEQFF. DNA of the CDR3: TGCAGTGCCAGTTTCAATGAGCAGTTCTTC.

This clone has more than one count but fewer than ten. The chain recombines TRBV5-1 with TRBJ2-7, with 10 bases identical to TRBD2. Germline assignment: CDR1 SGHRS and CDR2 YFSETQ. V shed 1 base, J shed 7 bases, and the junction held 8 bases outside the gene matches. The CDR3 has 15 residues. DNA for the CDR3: TGCGCCAGCAGCTTGTCAGTCCTAGCGGGAGTTGAGCAGTACTTC. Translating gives CASSLSVLAGVEQYF.

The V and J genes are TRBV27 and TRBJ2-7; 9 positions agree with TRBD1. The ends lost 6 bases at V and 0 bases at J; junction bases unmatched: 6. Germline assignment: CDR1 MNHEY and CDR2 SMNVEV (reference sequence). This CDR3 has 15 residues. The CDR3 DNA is TGTGCCAGCAGCTTCGGACAGGGGAACTCCTACGAGCAGTACTTC. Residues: CASSFGQGNSYEQYF.

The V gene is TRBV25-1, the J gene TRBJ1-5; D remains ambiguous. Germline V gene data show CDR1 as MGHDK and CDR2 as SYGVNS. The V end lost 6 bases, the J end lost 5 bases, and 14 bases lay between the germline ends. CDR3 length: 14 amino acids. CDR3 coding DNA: TGTGCCAGCAGCATGGCGGGGTTTGATCAGCCCCAGCATTTT. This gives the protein CASSMAGFDQPQHF.

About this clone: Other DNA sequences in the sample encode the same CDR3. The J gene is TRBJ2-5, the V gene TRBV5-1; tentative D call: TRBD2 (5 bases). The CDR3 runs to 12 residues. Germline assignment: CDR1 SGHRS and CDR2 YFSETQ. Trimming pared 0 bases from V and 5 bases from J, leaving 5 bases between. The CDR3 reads CASSLAGETQYF. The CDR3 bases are TGCGCCAGCAGCTTGGCGGGGGAGACCCAGTACTTC. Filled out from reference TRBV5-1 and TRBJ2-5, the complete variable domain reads KAGVTQTPRYLIKTRGQQVTLSCSPISGHRSVSWYQQTPGQGLQFLFEYFSETQRNKGNFPGRFSGRQFSNSRSEMNVSTLELGDSALYLCASSLAGETQYFGPGTRLLVL.

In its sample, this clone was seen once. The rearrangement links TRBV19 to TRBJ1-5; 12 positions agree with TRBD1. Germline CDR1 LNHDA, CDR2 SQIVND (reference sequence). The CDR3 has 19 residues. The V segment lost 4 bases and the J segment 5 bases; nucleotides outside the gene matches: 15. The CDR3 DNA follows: TGTGCCAGTAGTACCCGGGACAGGGGGCTCCCTAGACGTTATCAGCCCCAGCATTTT. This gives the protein CASSTRDRGLPRRYQPQHF.

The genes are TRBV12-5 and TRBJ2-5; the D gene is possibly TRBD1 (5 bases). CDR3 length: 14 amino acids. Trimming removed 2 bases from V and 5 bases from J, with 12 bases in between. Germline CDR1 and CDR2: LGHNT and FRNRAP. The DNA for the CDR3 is TGTGCTAGTGGTTTGCCACAGGCGGTGGAGACCCAGTACTTC. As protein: CASGLPQAVETQYF.

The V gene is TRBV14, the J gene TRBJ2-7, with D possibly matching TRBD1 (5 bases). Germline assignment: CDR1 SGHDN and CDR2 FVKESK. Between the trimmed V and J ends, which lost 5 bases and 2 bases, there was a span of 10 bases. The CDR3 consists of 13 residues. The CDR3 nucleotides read TGTGCCAGCAGCGCCGGACAAACCTACGAGCAGTACTTC. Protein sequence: CASSAGQTYEQYF.

CDR3 bases: TGTGCCAGCAGCCCTGGGACAACCCAAGAGACCCAGTACTTC. This encodes CASSPGTTQETQYF. The genes are TRBV6-6 and TRBJ2-5; D is perhaps TRBD1 (6 bases). Germline CDR1 MNHNY, CDR2 SVGAGI (reference sequence). CDR3 size: 14 residues. V lost 6 bases and J lost 1, with 12 bases in between.

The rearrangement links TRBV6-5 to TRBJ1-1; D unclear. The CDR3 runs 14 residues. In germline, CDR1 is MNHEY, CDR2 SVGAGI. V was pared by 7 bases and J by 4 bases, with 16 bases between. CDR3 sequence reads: CASNSGERGTEAFF. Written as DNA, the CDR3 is TGTGCCAGCAACTCCGGGGAGCGAGGCACTGAAGCTTTCTTT.

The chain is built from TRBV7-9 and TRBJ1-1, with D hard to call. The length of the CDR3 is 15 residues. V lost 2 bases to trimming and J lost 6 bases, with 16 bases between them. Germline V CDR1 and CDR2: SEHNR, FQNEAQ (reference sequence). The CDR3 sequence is CASSLPLIREAEAFF. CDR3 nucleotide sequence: TGTGCCAGCAGCTTACCTTTGATTAGGGAGGCTGAAGCTTTCTTT.

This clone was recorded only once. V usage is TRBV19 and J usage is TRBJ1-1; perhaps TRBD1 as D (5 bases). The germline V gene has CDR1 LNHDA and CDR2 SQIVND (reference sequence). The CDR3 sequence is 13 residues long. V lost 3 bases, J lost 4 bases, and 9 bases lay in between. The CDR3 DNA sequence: TGTGCCAGTAGTATCTCTGGGGCCACTGAAGCTTTCTTT. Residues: CASSISGATEAFF. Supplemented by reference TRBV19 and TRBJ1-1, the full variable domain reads DGGITQSPKYLFRKEGQNVTLSCEQNLNHDAMYWYRQDPGQGLRLIYYSQIVNDFQKGDIAEGYSVSREKKESFPLTVTSAQKNPTAFYLCASSISGATEAFFGQGTRLTVV.

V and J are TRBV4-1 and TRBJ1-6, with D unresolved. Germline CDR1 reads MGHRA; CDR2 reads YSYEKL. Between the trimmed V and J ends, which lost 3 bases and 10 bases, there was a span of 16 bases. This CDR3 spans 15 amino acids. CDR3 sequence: CASSHVREVSSPLHF. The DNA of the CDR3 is TGCGCCAGCAGCCATGTCCGGGAGGTTTCCTCACCCCTCCACTTT.